These T cell receptor beta chains were read from a single sample in a study of PD-L1 blockade in urothelial cancer. Measured with immunoSEQ multiplex PCR; TCRdb has only the in-frame clones, and not every one. The table has around 14,000 clones, roughly 88% seen once. Here the sequenced sample was PBMCs, taken around atezolizumab (anti-PD-L1) treatment. Receptors originate from a man in his 70s with urothelial cancer. CDR3s include the opening cysteine and the closing phenylalanine or tryptophan. D genes are given only for firm matches. Expanded clones are given a class, and other clones once, few, many or no size at all.

J,size,D,V,CDR3,DNA
TRBJ2-7,NA,TRBD2,TRBV7-2,CASSLEWRRLAGAYEQYF,TGTGCCAGCAGCTTAGAATGGCGGCGACTAGCGGGGGCCTACGAGCAGTACTTC
TRBJ1-2,NA,NA,TRBV2,CARGERAFFGYTF,TGTGCCAGAGGCGAGAGGGCCTTTTTTGGCTACACCTTC
TRBJ1-5,NA,TRBD1,TRBV7-8,CASSPGTGPHYQPQHF,TGTGCCAGCAGCCCAGGGACAGGGCCCCACTATCAGCCCCAGCATTTT
TRBJ2-3,NA,TRBD2,TRBV11-3,CASSSPPGGGTDTQYF,TGTGCCAGCAGCTCCCCACCGGGAGGGGGCACAGATACGCAGTATTTT
TRBJ2-1,NA,TRBD2,TRBV27,CASSLFGLAGGYYNEQFF,TGTGCCAGCAGTTTATTTGGACTAGCGGGGGGGTACTACAATGAGCAGTTCTTC
TRBJ2-7,NA,NA,TRBV6-5,CASSYKRTAYEQYF,TGTGCCAGCAGTTACAAAAGGACAGCTTACGAGCAGTACTTC
TRBJ2-2,NA,NA,TRBV4-2,CASKLAGFGELFF,TGTGCCAGCAAGCTGGCAGGGTTCGGGGAGCTGTTTTTT
TRBJ2-5,NA,NA,TRBV5-5,CASSLAGETQYF,TGTGCCAGCAGCTTGGCCGGGGAGACCCAGTACTTC
TRBJ1-1,NA,NA,TRBV6-5,CASRVQENTEAFF,TGTGCCAGCAGGGTACAGGAGAACACTGAAGCTTTCTTT
TRBJ1-3,once,NA,TRBV11-2,CASSGDISGNTIYF,TGTGCCAGCAGCGGGGACATCTCTGGAAACACCATATATTTT
TRBJ2-3,NA,TRBD2,TRBV19,CASSIRGLAGGTDTQYF,TGTGCCAGTAGTATTCGAGGACTAGCGGGGGGCACAGATACGCAGTATTTT
TRBJ2-7,few,TRBD1,TRBV6-1,CASSELGQGISYEQYF,TGTGCCAGCAGTGAATTGGGACAGGGAATTTCCTACGAGCAGTACTTC
TRBJ2-3,NA,NA,TRBV7-9,CASRLNTDTQYF,TGTGCCAGCAGACTAAACACAGATACGCAGTATTTT
TRBJ1-3,NA,TRBD1,TRBV6-5,CASSSGQGVSGNTIYF,TGTGCCAGCAGTTCTGGACAGGGGGTCTCTGGAAACACCATATATTTT
TRBJ2-2,NA,NA,TRBV10-1,CASSVDYTGELFF,TGCGCCAGCAGCGTCGACTACACCGGGGAGCTGTTTTTT
TRBJ1-1,NA,TRBD1,TRBV19,CASTQGGMNTEAFF,TGTGCCAGTACCCAGGGGGGCATGAACACTGAAGCTTTCTTT
TRBJ2-1,once,NA,TRBV5-5,CASSPFVGLYNEQFF,TGTGCCAGCAGCCCCTTTGTGGGCCTATACAATGAGCAGTTCTTC
TRBJ2-1,NA,NA,TRBV6-4,CASSHGTSYNEQFF,TGTGCCAGCAGTCACGGGACTTCATACAATGAGCAGTTCTTC
TRBJ1-1,NA,TRBD1,TRBV7-2,CASRRTGGAPTEAFF,TGTGCCAGCAGAAGGACAGGGGGCGCTCCCACTGAAGCTTTCTTT
TRBJ2-4,NA,NA,TRBV7-2,CASSPQEGAIQYF,TGTGCCAGCAGCCCCCAGGAGGGGGCCATTCAGTACTTC
TRBJ1-1,NA,NA,TRBV5-1,CASSPRGALNTEAFF,TGCGCCAGCAGCCCGCGGGGGGCGCTTAACACTGAAGCTTTCTTT
TRBJ2-1,NA,NA,TRBV28,CASSPLRSFNEQFF,TGTGCCAGCAGTCCACTTAGGAGTTTCAATGAGCAGTTCTTC
TRBJ2-7,NA,NA,TRBV5-8,CASSLMEGNEQYF,TGTGCCAGCAGCTTGATGGAGGGTAACGAGCAGTACTTC